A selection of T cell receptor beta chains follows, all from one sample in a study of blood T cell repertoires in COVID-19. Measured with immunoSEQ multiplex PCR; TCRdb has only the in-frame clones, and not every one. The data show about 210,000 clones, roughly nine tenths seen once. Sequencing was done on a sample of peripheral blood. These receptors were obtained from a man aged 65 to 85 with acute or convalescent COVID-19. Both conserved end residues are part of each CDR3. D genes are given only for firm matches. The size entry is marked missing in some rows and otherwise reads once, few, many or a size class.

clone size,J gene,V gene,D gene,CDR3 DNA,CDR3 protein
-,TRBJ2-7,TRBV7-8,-,TGTGCCAGCAGCTACCGGGACTTAGGTGAGCAGTACTTC,CASSYRDLGEQYF
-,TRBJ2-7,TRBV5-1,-,TGCGCCAGCAGCCCACTGGAATTGCCCCAGGGGCAGTACTTC,CASSPLELPQGQYF
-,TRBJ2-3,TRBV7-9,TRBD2,TGTGCCAGCAGTCCAGGGACTAGCGCGACTAGCACAGATACGCAGTATTTT,CASSPGTSATSTDTQYF
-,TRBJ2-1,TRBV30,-,TGTGCCTGGAGAGGTCGGAGCTCCTACAATGAGCAGTTCTTC,CAWRGRSSYNEQFF
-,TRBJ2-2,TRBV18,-,TGTGCCAGCTCACCAGAGCCCTCCACCGGGGAGCTGTTTTTT,CASSPEPSTGELFF
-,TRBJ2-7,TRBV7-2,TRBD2,TGTGCCAGCAGCCTAAGGACTAGCGGGAGCTACGAGCAGTACTTC,CASSLRTSGSYEQYF
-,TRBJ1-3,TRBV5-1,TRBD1,TGCGCCAGCAGCTTGGTGGGACAGCCTAGCTCTGGAAACACCATATATTTT,CASSLVGQPSSGNTIYF
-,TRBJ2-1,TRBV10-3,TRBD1,TGTGCCATCAGATCGACAGGGGGCATCGATGAGCAGTTCTTC,CAIRSTGGIDEQFF
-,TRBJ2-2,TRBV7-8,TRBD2,TGTGCCTCCGGGGGGGGCCTGGGCGACACCGGGGAGCTGTTTTTT,CASGGGLGDTGELFF
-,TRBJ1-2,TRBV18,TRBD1,TGTGCCAGCTCACCAGGGGACAGGGGACGCGGCTACACCTTC,CASSPGDRGRGYTF
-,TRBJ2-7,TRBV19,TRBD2,TGTGCCAGTAGTATAAGGACTAGCGGGAGACTGCGCCCCTACGAGCAGTACTTC,CASSIRTSGRLRPYEQYF
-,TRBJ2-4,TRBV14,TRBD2,TGTGCCAGCAGTCACCTCAGCGGGAGAAACATTCAGTACTTC,CASSHLSGRNIQYF
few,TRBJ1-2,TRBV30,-,TGTGCCTGGATGGCAGGCGTAAAAAGGCATGGCTACACCTTC,CAWMAGVKRHGYTF
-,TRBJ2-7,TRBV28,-,TGTGCCAGCAGTGCCACGGGGGCCTACGAGCAGTACTTC,CASSATGAYEQYF
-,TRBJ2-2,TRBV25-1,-,TGTGCCAGCAGTCCGACAGGAAGGGAGACCGGGGAGCTGTTTTTT,CASSPTGRETGELFF
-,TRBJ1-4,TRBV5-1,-,TGCGCCAGCAGCTTGGCCGGAGGGACTAATGAAAAACTGTTTTTT,CASSLAGGTNEKLFF
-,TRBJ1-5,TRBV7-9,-,TGTGCCAGCAGCTTAGGACAGCAGCCCCAGCATTTT,CASSLGQQPQHF
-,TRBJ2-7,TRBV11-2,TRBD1,TGTGCCAGCAGCTTAAAGGGACAGGGCACCTACGAGCAGTACTTC,CASSLKGQGTYEQYF
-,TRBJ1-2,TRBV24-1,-,TGTGCCACCATGGGCGACACATCCTATGGCTACACCTTC,CATMGDTSYGYTF
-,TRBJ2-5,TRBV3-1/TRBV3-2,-,TGTGCCAGCAGCCAAGGCGGAGAGACCCAGTACTTC,CASSQGGETQYF
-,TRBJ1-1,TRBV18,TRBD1,TGTGCCAGCTCACAGGGAATCCGGGACAGCAAGAGCTATTTTGAAGCTTTCTTT,CASSQGIRDSKSYFEAFF
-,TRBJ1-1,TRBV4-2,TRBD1,TGTGCCAGCAGCCAGCCCGACAGGGCCTACACTGAAGCTTTCTTT,CASSQPDRAYTEAFF
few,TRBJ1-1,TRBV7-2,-,TGTGCCAGCAGCTTACAGGGGAGCACTGAAGCTTTCTTT,CASSLQGSTEAFF
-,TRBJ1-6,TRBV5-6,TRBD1,TGTGCCAGCAGCACGGAAAAGACAGGGTTGGATTCACCCCTCCACTTT,CASSTEKTGLDSPLHF